These 9 T cell receptor beta chains originate from one sample sequenced in a study of OX40 agonist ivuxolimab in advanced cancers. The data were produced by immunoSEQ multiplex PCR, yet TCRdb's version contains in-frame clones alone and is incomplete. Here the sample spans tens of thousands of clones, 85% to 90% being singletons. The sample in question was CD4+ or CD8+ T cells sorted from blood, obtained in a trial of the OX40 agonist ivuxolimab. These TCRs come from an adult with an advanced solid tumor such as melanoma, head and neck, liver or kidney cancer.

The rearrangement uses TRBV6-6 and TRBJ2-7; D is perhaps TRBD2 (5 bases). Germline CDR1 reads MNHNY; CDR2 reads SVGAGI (reference sequence). The CDR3 totals 12 residues. V lost 2 bases and J lost 6, with 8 bases in between. The CDR3 DNA follows: TGTGCCAGCAGTTACGAGGGCCCCGAGCAGTACTTC. Protein product: CASSYEGPEQYF.

This chain joins TRBV4-1 and TRBJ1-4; perhaps TRBD1 as D (5 bases). Trimming removed 0 bases from V and 6 bases from J, with 20 bases in between. CDR1 and CDR2 (germline): MGHRA, YSYEKL. CDR3 length: 18 residues. The CDR3 protein is CASSQDGGAGRVDEKLFF. In DNA, the CDR3 is TGCGCCAGCAGCCAAGATGGGGGTGCAGGCAGGGTAGATGAAAAACTGTTTTTT.

The count of this clone is one. This rearrangement joins TRBV9 to TRBJ2-2; tentative D call: TRBD2 (6 bases). This CDR3 has 16 amino acids. From germline, CDR1 is SGDLS and CDR2 YYNGEE. V was clipped by 0 bases and J by 5 bases, with 14 bases between them. CDR3: CASSVARTTITGELFF. The CDR3 coding sequence is TGTGCCAGCAGCGTAGCGAGGACTACAATTACCGGGGAGCTGTTTTTT.

This clone was seen just once. The V gene is TRBV6-1, the J gene TRBJ2-1, with no clear D. The CDR3 contains 13 residues. Deletions cut 1 base from V and 12 bases from J, with 13 bases between. Germline CDR1 and CDR2: MNHNS and SASEGT. The CDR3 DNA follows: TGTGCCAGCAGTGAAGAATTTAGGAGAAGGCAGTTCTTC. Its translation: CASSEEFRRRQFF.

The V call is TRBV21-1, the J call TRBJ2-5; TRBD2, the table's D call, lacks a check against the DNA. The better agreement between TRBJ2-7 and the DNA end casts doubt on the J call. TRBV21-1 has pseudogene status. This CDR3 region has 14 residues. CDR3 loop: CASSKEGRRYEQYF. CDR3 sequence (DNA): TGTGCCAGCAGCAAAGAAGGGAGGAGGTACGAGCAGTACTTC.

The V and J genes are TRBV6-5 and TRBJ2-1; possibly TRBD2 for D (6 bases). The length of the CDR3 is 15 residues. V was shortened by 0 bases and J by 4 bases, with 10 bases between the two germline ends. The germline V gene has CDR1 MNHEY and CDR2 SVGAGI. The DNA for the CDR3 is TGTGCCAGCAGTTACTCCCCGCGGGGTTACAATGAGCAGTTCTTC. Translating it yields CASSYSPRGYNEQFF.

This clone is a singleton in its sample. The V call is TRBV5-4, the J call TRBJ2-7; D is possibly TRBD2 (6 bases). Per germline, CDR1 SGHNT and CDR2 YYREEE (reference sequence). This CDR3 region has 15 residues. V shed 0 bases and J shed 2 bases, with 12 bases lying between them. The chain's CDR3 is CASSLAVAATYEQYF. The DNA for the CDR3 is TGTGCCAGCAGCTTGGCGGTAGCGGCAACCTACGAGCAGTACTTC.

The rearrangement links TRBV11-3 to TRBJ1-2; the D gene is possibly TRBD1 (5 bases). V dropped 5 bases and J dropped 4 bases, with 8 bases sitting between them. The CDR3 spans 12 residues. Germline V lookup: CDR1 SGHNT, CDR2 YENEEA. CDR3 amino acids: CASSADSYGYTF. CDR3 DNA: TGTGCCAGCAGCGCCGACAGCTATGGCTACACCTTC.

The chain has TRBV5-1 and TRBJ1-4, with D tentatively TRBD1 (5 bases). The CDR3 is 17 residues long. The ends were cut back, 4 bases at V and 5 bases at J, with 21 bases in the middle. Germline CDR1 SGHRS, CDR2 YFSETQ. The DNA for the CDR3 is TGCGCCAGCAGCCCCTGGGGGTCGCAGAATCGAAATGAAAAACTGTTTTTT. It encodes CASSPWGSQNRNEKLFF.